The clone carrying this TCR beta chain was detected only once. This table comes from immunoSEQ multiplex PCR, and its TCRdb copy is limited to in-frame clones, with some not included. The sample comprises tens of thousands of clones, 85% to 95% of which are singletons, and under 0.3% rests with the top ten. These data come from a study of technical replicates of blood from four donors. With 4 bases removed from V and 3 bases from J, the gap between germline ends came to 10 bases. Germline V gene lookup returns CDR1 SGHRS and CDR2 YFSETQ. This CDR3 comprises 13 residues. The sequenced material came from T cells isolated from PBMCs. The chain couples TRBV5-1 to TRBJ1-2, with TRBD1 as a possible D gene (5 bases). The source of this sequence is a human donor in good health. In DNA, the CDR3 is TGCGCCAGCAGCGCCGACAGCTACTATGGCTACACCTTC. Residues: CASSADSYYGYTF.